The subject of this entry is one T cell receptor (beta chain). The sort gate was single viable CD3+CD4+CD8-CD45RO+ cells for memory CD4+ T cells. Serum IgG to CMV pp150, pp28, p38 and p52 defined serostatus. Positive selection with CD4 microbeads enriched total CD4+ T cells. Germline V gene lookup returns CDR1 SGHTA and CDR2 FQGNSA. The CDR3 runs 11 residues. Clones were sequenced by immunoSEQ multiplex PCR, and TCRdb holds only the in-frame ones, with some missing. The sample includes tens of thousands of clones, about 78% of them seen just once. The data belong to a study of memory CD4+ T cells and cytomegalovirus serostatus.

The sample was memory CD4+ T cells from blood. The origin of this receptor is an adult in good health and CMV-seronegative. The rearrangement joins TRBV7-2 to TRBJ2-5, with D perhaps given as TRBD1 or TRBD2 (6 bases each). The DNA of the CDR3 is TGTGCGTCGGGGGCGGGGGAGACCCAGTACTTC. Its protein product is CASGAGETQYF.